This is a list of T cell receptor beta chains from one sample in a study of cytomegalovirus exposure and HLA in healthy donors. The table came from immunoSEQ multiplex PCR; TCRdb's copy has only in-frame clones and leaves some out. Altogether approximately 160,000 clones are present, over 70% being singletons, with the ten largest covering approximately 1.5%. The specimen was PBMCs. The receptors were sampled from a woman under 40 in good health and CMV-seropositive. Both conserved end residues are trimmed from each CDR3.

>TRBV28|TRBJ1-4
ASVGGGSGEKLF
>TRBV28|TRBJ2-3
ASKTPTDTQY
>TRBV30|TRBJ2-3
AWVTSGSLYTQY
>TRBV10-1|TRBJ2-2
ASRLREKTGELF
>TRBV10-3|TRBJ2-7
AIRVGQLTYEQY
>TRBV30|TRBJ1-5
AWSVPPGQTNQPQH
>TRBV4-1|TRBJ2-3
ASSQGTRSSTDTQY
>TRBV7-2|TRBJ1-5
ASSQRTNQPQH
>TRBV30|TRBJ1-1
AWSKTSNTEAF
>TRBV30|TRBJ2-5
AWKRQGSGKTQY
>TRBV6-5|TRBJ2-6
ASRQTGAGANVLT